This T cell receptor beta chain was captured by sequencing in a study of T cell changes during pregnancy in multiple sclerosis. The CDR3 is made up of 15 amino acids. Germline lookup yields CDR1 LGHNA and CDR2 YSLEER. The J segment lost 5 bases and the V segment lost 0 bases, leaving 4 bases of the junction unmatched. The data were produced by immunoSEQ multiplex PCR, yet TCRdb's version contains in-frame clones alone and is incomplete. The sample consists of around 34,000 clones, 90% of them appearing once. V is TRBV4-3 and J is TRBJ2-1; 7 positions agree with TRBD2. This clonotype was obtained from a female donor with multiple sclerosis, enrolled in a pregnancy study. Here the sequenced sample was CD8+ T cells from peripheral blood mononuclear cells, taken in the first trimester of pregnancy. CDR3 DNA: TGCGCCAGCAGCCAAGAAGGGCGGGGGAACAATGAGCAGTTCTTC. It is translated as CASSQEGRGNNEQFF.